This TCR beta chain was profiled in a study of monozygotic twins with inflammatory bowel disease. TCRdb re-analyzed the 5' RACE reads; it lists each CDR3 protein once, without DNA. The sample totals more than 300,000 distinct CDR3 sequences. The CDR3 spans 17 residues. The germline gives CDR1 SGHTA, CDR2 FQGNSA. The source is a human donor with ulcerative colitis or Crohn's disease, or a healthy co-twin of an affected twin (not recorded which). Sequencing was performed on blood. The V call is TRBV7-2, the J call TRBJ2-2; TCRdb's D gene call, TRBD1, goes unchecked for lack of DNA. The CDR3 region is CASSLFDRGIGTGELFF.